This T cell receptor beta chain was retrieved from a study of shared clonotypes between healthy human individuals. Study observations and caveats: It was observed that 5% to 6% of naive CD4 clonotypes were shared across a handful of donors.

Produced via immunoSEQ multiplex PCR; TCRdb's table is partial and in-frame only. This table has about 600,000 clones, roughly 98% appearing once. Remarks on this clone: What it recognizes is unknown.

Naive CD8 isolation took CD45RO-negative cells positively selected for CCR7 and excluded terminally differentiated effector memory CD45RA+ cells. Every one of the donors was a Caucasian adult that lived in Nashville, Tennessee. The V and J ends lost 8 bases and 2 bases respectively, with 10 bases between them. Looked up from germline, CDR1 is SNHLY and CDR2 is FYNNEI. CDR3 length equals 13 residues. The material sequenced was naive CD8+ T cells sorted from blood. The gene calls are TRBV2 and TRBJ1-3; possible D gene TRBD1, 6 bases. The sequence came from a man younger than 45 in good health. CDR3 residues: CASQAGAGNTIYF. The CDR3 DNA follows: TGTGCCAGCCAGGCAGGGGCTGGAAACACCATATATTTT.